Listed below are T cell receptor beta chains from one sample, sequenced in a study of CD4+ T cells in melanoma. The protocol was immunoSEQ multiplex PCR, while the TCRdb copy is restricted to in-frame clones and leaves out a portion. The data contain 110,000 to 150,000 clones, 92% of them singletons. The receptors were sampled from a human donor with melanoma. CDR3s include the opening cysteine and the closing phenylalanine or tryptophan. The D gene is left open where the match is weak. Size values are once, few and many counts, or a class for expanded clones, and some rows have none.

size: NA; D: NA; J: TRBJ1-3; V: TRBV5-1; CDR3: CASRETGLSGNTIYF; DNA: TGCGCCAGCAGGGAGACAGGCCTCTCTGGAAACACCATATATTTT
size: NA; D: TRBD1; J: TRBJ1-2; V: TRBV7-8; CDR3: CASSPGGVRGYGYTF; DNA: TGTGCCAGCAGCCCAGGGGGGGTTCGAGGCTATGGCTACACCTTC
size: few; D: NA; J: TRBJ2-5; V: TRBV5-8; CDR3: CASSLVGHQETQYF; DNA: TGTGCCAGCAGCTTGGTGGGACACCAAGAGACCCAGTACTTC
size: NA; D: NA; J: TRBJ2-5; V: TRBV18; CDR3: CASSPGGRETQYF; DNA: TGTGCCAGCTCACCTGGGGGCCGAGAGACCCAGTACTTC
size: NA; D: NA; J: TRBJ2-3; V: TRBV2; CDR3: CASSITRSTDTQYF; DNA: TGTGCCAGCAGTATAACTCGTAGCACAGATACGCAGTATTTT
size: NA; D: TRBD1; J: TRBJ2-1; V: TRBV5-1; CDR3: CASSLGTGLVDEQFF; DNA: TGCGCCAGCAGCTTGGGGACAGGGTTAGTCGATGAGCAGTTCTTC
size: NA; D: NA; J: TRBJ1-3; V: TRBV19; CDR3: CASSPVGAGNTIYF; DNA: TGTGCCAGTAGTCCCGTCGGTGCCGGAAACACCATATATTTT
size: NA; D: NA; J: TRBJ2-2; V: TRBV30; CDR3: CAWSNRNTGELFF; DNA: TGTGCCTGGAGTAACAGGAACACCGGGGAGCTGTTTTTT
size: NA; D: NA; J: TRBJ1-6; V: TRBV5-4; CDR3: CASSLAAGSPLHF; DNA: TGTGCCAGCAGCTTGGCCGCGGGTTCACCCCTCCACTTT
size: NA; D: NA; J: TRBJ2-7; V: TRBV7-2; CDR3: CASSTVPPNEQYF; DNA: TGTGCCAGCAGTACGGTCCCCCCGAACGAGCAGTACTTC
size: NA; D: NA; J: TRBJ1-6; V: TRBV6-1; CDR3: CASRTEGWALHF; DNA: TGTGCCAGCAGGACAGAGGGTTGGGCCCTCCACTTT